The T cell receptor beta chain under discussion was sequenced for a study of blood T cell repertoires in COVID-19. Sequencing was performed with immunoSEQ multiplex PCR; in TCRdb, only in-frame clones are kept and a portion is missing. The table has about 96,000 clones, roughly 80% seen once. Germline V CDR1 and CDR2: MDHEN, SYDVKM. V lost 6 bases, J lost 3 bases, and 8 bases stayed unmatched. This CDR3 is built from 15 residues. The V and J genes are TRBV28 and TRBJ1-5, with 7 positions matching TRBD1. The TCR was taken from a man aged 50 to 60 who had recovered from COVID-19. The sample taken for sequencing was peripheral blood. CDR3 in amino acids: CASSPTGILNQPQHF. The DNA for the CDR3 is TGTGCCAGCAGCCCGACAGGGATTCTCAATCAGCCCCAGCATTTT.